This TCR beta chain derives from a study of T cells after yellow fever vaccination (dated by TCRdb to about 2019). Looking at the study overall: Libraries from fractions with low cell numbers were prepared with the SMART-Seq v4 Ultra Low Input RNA kit. To follow T-cell clones before and after both primary and booster YFV17D yellow fever vaccination, bulk TCR alpha and beta repertoires underwent longitudinal sequencing. The cohort comprised two healthy male donors, one aged 18 to 29 and one aged 30 to 40 years. Blood was drawn at multiple timepoints before and after primary and secondary immunization, with bulk PBMC replicates and cell subsets isolated. What the research found in general, with its limitations: After the booster, most clones that had expanded after primary vaccination were detected again (roughly 95% of CD4 and 70% to 90% of CD8), suggesting broad maintenance of memory. Because only a couple of donors were included in the study, the extent to which the findings can be generalized is limited. Computational filtering was needed because FACS-sorted repertoires could contain abundant contaminating clonotypes from the bulk population. A small share of clonotypes occurred in both CD4 and CD8 compartments, likely arising from convergent recombination. The secondary T-cell response was found to be weaker but faster than the primary response, with a peak reached on day 5 rather than on day 15.

Its CDR3 holds 14 amino acids, cysteine through phenylalanine. The entry retains the CDR3 DNA only, 42 bases that are in frame from base 1. Based on the germline V gene, the CDR1 and CDR2 sequences are SGHRS and YFSETQ. V is cut by 1 base and J by 0 bases, and the space between the germline ends is 6 bases. There are many counts of this clonotype. The antigen it binds to is not known. Per-base quality was not reported, and no clone a single base away is much larger than it. TCR cDNA was made using 5'RACE template switching, a step that added a universal primer site and unique molecular identifiers. Priming of cDNA synthesis was performed from both the TCR alpha and TCR beta constant segments. Library amplification used two PCR steps, and the second PCR step added sample barcodes and sequencing adapters. Sequencing of the libraries was done on either Illumina HiSeq 2500 (2x100 bp) or NovaSeq (2x150 bp). The paper's processing steps were these. MIGEC was used to demultiplex reads and collapse the reads into UMI consensus sequences, and MiXCR was used for V(D)J alignment. Vaccine-responding clonotypes were identified with edgeR using replicate PBMC samples, with FDR below 0.01 and a log2 fold change above 5 up to day 15 being required. CD4 or CD8 identity was assigned to each bulk clonotype according to whether the clonotype was present at higher abundance in the sequenced CD4 repertoire or the sequenced CD8 repertoire. Starting from the raw public reads, TCRdb applied fastp trimming at Q25, assembled clones with MiXCR and retained in-frame beta chains. For every CDR3 protein sequence, its rows merge into one entry that carries the most common genes and DNA. For this entry, the V and J calls and clone size follow TCRdb and not the study's own pipeline. The sample table holds 70,000 or so distinct CDR3 sequences, of which around 7.8% were seen once. Of the sample, around 29% is held by the ten largest clones.

The sample's treatment or condition label is to be understood as: live attenuated yellow fever vaccine strain. A standard Ficoll-Paque protocol was used to isolate PBMCs from peripheral blood. CD4 and CD8 T-cell fractions were isolated with Dynabeads CD4 and CD8 positive selection kits. TriZol was used to extract RNA from bulk PBMCs, CD4 and CD8 fractions, and dextramer-positive and dextramer-negative fractions. This receptor was obtained from a man aged 18 to 29 who received the YFV17D yellow fever vaccine. The chain joins TRBV5-1 to TRBJ2-3; too little of a D gene remains to name it. The sequenced sample was CD8+ T cells sorted from PBMCs, obtained less than 11 days after the first yellow fever vaccination. The CDR3 in this case is CASSLLSSTDTQYF. The DNA sequence is given as TGCGCCAGCAGCTTGCTTTCGAGCACAGATACGCAGTATTTT.